The next 31 T cell receptor beta chains were all read from a single sample in a study of blood T cell repertoires in COVID-19. Clones were sequenced by immunoSEQ multiplex PCR, and TCRdb holds only the in-frame ones, with some missing. The sample comprises roughly 15,000 clones, about 84% of which are singletons, and 25% to 35% rests with the top ten. Sequenced material: peripheral blood. The receptors were sampled from a human donor in a cohort sampled during active COVID-19.

The V and J genes are TRBV4-1 and TRBJ2-7, with 7 bases identical to TRBD2. The CDR3 has 13 amino acids. The germline V gene has CDR1 MGHRA and CDR2 YSYEKL. V shed 4 bases, J shed 3 bases, and the junction held 3 bases outside the gene matches. CDR3 loop: CASSRREDYEQYF. The CDR3 nucleotides are TGCGCCAGCAGCCGCCGGGAGGACTACGAGCAGTACTTC.

The chain employs TRBV4-2 and TRBJ2-2, with TRBD2 as a possible D gene (6 bases). The CDR3 length is 14 residues. The germline V and J ends were trimmed by 4 bases and 7 bases, with 13 bases remaining between them. Germline V gene lookup returns CDR1 LGHNA and CDR2 YNFKEQ. In nucleotides, the CDR3 is TGTGCCAGCAGCCCCCGGATTAGCGGCGGGGAGCTGTTTTTT. It yields the protein CASSPRISGGELFF.

V is TRBV28 and J is TRBJ2-1; 16 bases map to TRBD2. Germline V lookup: CDR1 MDHEN, CDR2 SYDVKM. V trimming: 4 bases; J trimming: 9 bases; junction bases outside the gene matches: 3. This CDR3 region has 15 residues. The CDR3 sequence is CASSSGLAGGREQFF. DNA for the CDR3: TGTGCCAGCAGTTCGGGACTAGCGGGGGGGCGTGAGCAGTTCTTC.

The CDR3 DNA reads TGTGCCAGCAGCTTAGGGGGGACTAGCGGCCAAGAGACCCAGTACTTC. Protein: CASSLGGTSGQETQYF. The chain carries TRBV7-9 and TRBJ2-5; 11 nucleotides match TRBD2. Per the germline V gene, CDR1 is SEHNR and CDR2 is FQNEAQ (reference sequence). After removal of 1 base from V and 1 base from J, the junction contained 2 bases not matched to a gene. The CDR3 spans 16 residues.

This chain connects TRBV11-1 to TRBJ2-7; TRBD2 matches at 8 bases. Germline V gene data show CDR1 as SGHAT and CDR2 as FQDESV (reference sequence). The junction had 3 bases not matched to a gene; V was cut back by 3 bases and J by 2 bases. This CDR3 is built from 14 residues. The CDR3 DNA sequence: TGTGCCAGCAGCTTTGCGGGAGGCACCTACGAGCAGTACTTC. It translates to CASSFAGGTYEQYF. Combining the CDR3 with reference TRBV11-1 and TRBJ2-7 gives the whole variable domain EAEVAQSPRYKITEKSQAVAFWCDPISGHATLYWYRQILGQGPELLVQFQDESVVDDSQLPKDRFSAERLKGVDSTLKIQPAELGDSAMYLCASSFAGGTYEQYFGPGTRLTVT.

The V call is TRBV9, the J call TRBJ2-5, with D possibly matching TRBD2 (6 bases). The ends were cut back, 0 bases at V and 4 bases at J, with 16 bases in the middle. Germline CDR1 and CDR2: SGDLS and YYNGEE. CDR3 size: 16 residues. CDR3 nucleotides: TGTGCCAGCAGCGTAGAGTCTGGGAGGTCTGGAGAGACCCAGTACTTC. Protein sequence: CASSVESGRSGETQYF.

The chain uses TRBV10-3 and TRBJ1-1; a possible D gene is TRBD1 (6 bases). In germline, CDR1 is ENHRY, CDR2 SYGVKD. V shed 4 bases and J shed 1 base, with 16 bases lying between them. This CDR3 contains 16 residues. DNA of the CDR3: TGTGCCATCAGTGGGGCCCCGGGACAAGCGAACACTGAAGCTTTCTTT. It specifies CAISGAPGQANTEAFF.

The chain uses TRBV7-9 and TRBJ2-7; 7 nucleotides line up with TRBD1. The CDR3 runs to 17 residues. Germline values: CDR1 SEHNR, CDR2 FQNEAQ (reference sequence). The V segment lost 4 bases and the J segment 6 bases; nucleotides outside the gene matches: 18. The CDR3 DNA reads TGTGCCAGCAGCTCTAGTCCGCAGGGACAGCCCTGGAGCGAGCAGTACTTC. It translates to CASSSSPQGQPWSEQYF.

J is TRBJ1-2 and V is TRBV5-4; D perhaps matches TRBD1 (5 bases). The CDR3 contains 14 residues. The V and J ends lost 2 bases and 2 bases respectively, with 10 bases between them. The germline CDR1 and CDR2 sequences are SGHNT and YYREEE (reference sequence). The CDR3 sequence: CASSLTGLNYGYTF. DNA of the CDR3: TGTGCCAGCAGCTTAACGGGACTGAACTATGGCTACACCTTC.

V is TRBV19 and J is TRBJ2-1; 12 positions match TRBD2. The CDR3 length is 14 residues. Germline CDR1 and CDR2: LNHDA and SQIVND (reference sequence). With V trimmed by 8 bases and J by 6 bases, 5 bases remained unmatched. In nucleotides, the CDR3 is TGTGCCAGTTCTCTAGCGGGAGGGGTCAATGAGCAGTTCTTC. It codes for CASSLAGGVNEQFF.

The V call is TRBV6-5, the J call TRBJ2-2, with 9 nucleotides matching TRBD2. Germline CDR1 and CDR2: MNHEY and SVGAGI. V gave up 4 bases and J gave up 7 bases; unmatched junction bases: 10. The CDR3 has 16 residues. CDR3 residues: CASSWVSGGPGGELFF. CDR3 DNA: TGTGCCAGCAGTTGGGTTAGCGGGGGTCCGGGCGGGGAGCTGTTTTTT.

This clone was observed a single time. J is TRBJ1-1 and V is TRBV9; D is perhaps TRBD1 (6 bases). Looked up from germline, CDR1 is SGDLS and CDR2 is YYNGEE. Deletions cut 3 bases from V and 0 bases from J, with 12 bases between. CDR3 length: 15 amino acids. The CDR3 nucleotides are TGTGCCAGCAGCGCGGACAGTTGGATGAACACTGAAGCTTTCTTT. Translated, it gives CASSADSWMNTEAFF.

The gene calls are TRBV14 and TRBJ2-7; D remains ambiguous. CDR1 and CDR2 from the germline V gene are SGHDN and FVKESK. The V end was cut by 4 bases, the J end by 1 base, with 2 bases between. The CDR3 length is 11 residues. This chain's CDR3 is CASSPSYEQYF. In nucleotides, the CDR3 is TGTGCCAGCAGCCCTTCCTACGAGCAGTACTTC.

By proportion, this clone is medium-sized (0.01 to 0.1%). V gene TRBV6-5 combines with J gene TRBJ1-6; TRBD1 matches at 7 bases. The CDR3 is 14 amino acids. Germline trimming cut 7 bases from V and 9 bases from J; bases unmatched to any gene: 9. Germline V gene lookup returns CDR1 MNHEY and CDR2 SVGAGI. CDR3 nucleotide sequence: TGTGCCAGCAAGGGGACAGAAGGAGGTTCACCCCTCCACTTT. This encodes CASKGTEGGSPLHF.

The J gene is TRBJ2-1, the V gene TRBV9, with 11 positions matching TRBD2. The junction had 14 bases not matched to a gene; V was cut back by 3 bases and J by 9 bases. Germline V CDR1 and CDR2: SGDLS, YYNGEE. The CDR3 length is 17 residues. The CDR3 protein is CASSGMGGLAGFSEQFF. CDR3 coding DNA: TGTGCCAGCAGCGGTATGGGTGGACTAGCGGGCTTTAGTGAGCAGTTCTTC.

The chain combines TRBV27 with TRBJ2-3; tentatively, D is TRBD2 (6 bases). V gave up 7 bases and J gave up 1 base, with 12 bases separating them. This CDR3 has 14 amino acids. Germline values: CDR1 MNHEY, CDR2 SMNVEV (reference sequence). The CDR3 DNA follows: TGTGCCAGCACCCCCCTAGCGCGCACAGATACGCAGTATTTT. Translating gives CASTPLARTDTQYF.

This clone has a handful of counts. J is TRBJ2-7 and V is TRBV12-3 or TRBV12-4; D might be TRBD2 (6 bases). Trimming took 1 base from V and 3 from J, leaving 7 bases between them. The CDR3 extends over 13 amino acids. CDR3 in DNA: TGTGCCAGCAGTTTAGAGACTAGCTACGAGCAGTACTTC. This sequence encodes CASSLETSYEQYF.

This sequence joins TRBV4-3 and TRBJ2-2; 14 bases line up with TRBD2. The CDR3 spans 20 residues. Trimming removed 6 bases from V and 4 bases from J; junction bases left unmatched: 16. Germline values: CDR1 LGHNA, CDR2 YSLEER. CDR3 in amino acids: CASSPSTGTSGGPGTGELFF. The CDR3 DNA follows: TGCGCCAGCAGTCCTTCTACTGGGACTAGCGGGGGCCCCGGCACCGGGGAGCTGTTTTTT.

The chain has TRBV28 and TRBJ1-4; D is possibly TRBD1 (5 bases). Between the trimmed V and J ends, which lost 8 bases and 7 bases, there was a span of 17 bases. The CDR3 runs 14 residues. CDR1 and CDR2 (germline): MDHEN, SYDVKM. The CDR3 DNA reads TGTGCCAGCTGTTATAGGGGCGGGATTGAAAAACTGTTTTTT. Translating gives CASCYRGGIEKLFF. The full variable domain, in which reference TRBV28 and TRBJ1-4 provide the parts outside the CDR3, is DVKVTQSSRYLVKRTGEKVFLECVQDMDHENMFWYRQDPGLGLRLIYFSYDVKMKEKGDIPEGYSVSREKKERFSLILESASTNQTSMYLCASCYRGGIEKLFFGSGTQLSVL.

This chain uses TRBV6-1 with TRBJ1-5; possible D gene TRBD1, 6 bases. The length of the CDR3 is 14 residues. V lost 3 bases and J lost 9, with 15 bases in between. Germline V gene sequence: CDR1 MNHNS, CDR2 SASEGT. CDR3 sequence: CASSDMNRATPQHF. The CDR3 DNA is TGTGCCAGCAGTGATATGAACAGGGCAACGCCCCAGCATTTT.

The chain has TRBV4-1 and TRBJ2-7; no firm D call. The CDR3 loop spans 14 amino acids. The ends were cut back, 0 bases at V and 1 base at J, with 7 bases in the middle. Germline lookup yields CDR1 MGHRA and CDR2 YSYEKL. The CDR3 loop is CASSQDSHSYEQYF. In DNA, the CDR3 is TGCGCCAGCAGCCAAGATTCCCATTCCTACGAGCAGTACTTC.

This clone was observed a handful of times. This rearrangement joins TRBV27 to TRBJ2-3; a possible D gene is TRBD2 (6 bases). The CDR3 has 14 residues. CDR1 and CDR2 from the germline V gene are MNHEY and SMNVEV (reference sequence). V lost 6 bases and J lost 3, with 13 bases in between. This chain's CDR3 is CASSLGTVTDTQYF. CDR3 nucleotides: TGTGCCAGCAGCTTGGGGACTGTGACAGATACGCAGTATTTT.

This clone was observed once. The chain is built from TRBV11-2 and TRBJ2-5; 10 nucleotides align to TRBD2. The germline CDR1 and CDR2 sequences are SGHAT and FQNNGV. The CDR3 is made up of 15 amino acids. The ends lost 5 bases at V and 5 bases at J; junction bases unmatched: 8. CDR3 in DNA: TGTGCCAGCAGCCCGCAGCGGGGGGGAGGGGAGACCCAGTACTTC. Its protein product is CASSPQRGGGETQYF.

This clone showed up just a few times. The chain has TRBV14 and TRBJ2-1; D is uncertain. Trimming pared 4 bases from V and 2 bases from J, leaving 9 bases between. The germline CDR1 and CDR2 sequences are SGHDN and FVKESK. This CDR3 comprises 14 residues. The CDR3 DNA follows: TGTGCCAGCAGCCGAGAACAGACCTACAATGAGCAGTTCTTC. The encoded protein is CASSREQTYNEQFF.

The chain employs TRBV3-1 (or the pseudogene TRBV3-2) and TRBJ1-5; D is unclear. The V and J ends lost 1 base and 9 bases respectively, with 10 bases between them. From germline, CDR1 is LGHDT and CDR2 YNNKEL (reference sequence). There are 13 residues in the CDR3. The CDR3 loop is CASSQGLGGPQHF. The CDR3 coding sequence is TGTGCCAGCAGCCAAGGACTGGGTGGGCCCCAGCATTTT.

This rearrangement joins TRBV5-6 to TRBJ1-2, with D maybe TRBD1 (6 bases). The V and J ends lost 0 bases and 2 bases respectively, with 8 bases between them. CDR3 length equals 14 residues. Per the germline V gene, CDR1 is SGHDT and CDR2 is YYEEEE. This CDR3 reads CASSLADRNYGYTF. CDR3 nucleotides: TGTGCCAGCAGCTTGGCCGACAGGAACTATGGCTACACCTTC.

This chain links TRBV27 with TRBJ2-6; 7 bases agree with TRBD1. The CDR3 is made up of 18 amino acids. Germline CDR1 reads MNHEY; CDR2 reads SMNVEV (reference sequence). Unmatched junction bases numbered 8, after V lost 3 bases and J lost 0 bases. In DNA, the CDR3 is TGTGCCAGCAGTTTTGTGGGACAGAGCTTCTCTGGGGCCAACGTCCTGACTTTC. This translates into CASSFVGQSFSGANVLTF.

The rearrangement joins TRBV29-1 to TRBJ1-1, with 11 bases that match TRBD1. The ends lost 4 bases at V and 0 bases at J; junction bases unmatched: 4. CDR1 and CDR2 (germline): SQVTM, ANQGSEA. The CDR3 loop spans 15 amino acids. The CDR3 is CSVVGQGGMNTEAFF. The CDR3 region has the DNA TGCAGCGTTGTGGGACAGGGGGGGATGAACACTGAAGCTTTCTTT.

This clone was found many times. In the same sample, other DNA sequences code for this CDR3. The CDR3 sequence: CASSPGTSYEQYF. The CDR3 DNA is TGTGCCAGCAGTCCCGGGACTTCTTACGAGCAGTACTTC. The gene calls are TRBV27 and TRBJ2-7; a possible D gene is TRBD2 (6 bases). V gave up 5 bases and J gave up 4 bases, with 12 bases separating them. Germline V lookup: CDR1 MNHEY, CDR2 SMNVEV (reference sequence). This CDR3 is 13 amino acids long.

J is TRBJ1-1 and V is TRBV29-1; the match to TRBD1 covers 9 bases. The CDR3 runs 13 residues. Germline V CDR1 and CDR2: SQVTM, ANQGSEA. The junction had 6 bases not matched to a gene; V was cut back by 8 bases and J by 2 bases. The CDR3 here is CSSRDRVNTEAFF. The CDR3 bases are TGCAGCTCCCGGGACAGGGTAAACACTGAAGCTTTCTTT.

The rearrangement joins TRBV9 to TRBJ2-7; a possible D gene is TRBD1 (5 bases). The CDR3 loop spans 16 amino acids. Deletions cut 7 bases from V and 5 bases from J, with 25 bases between. Germline CDR1 SGDLS, CDR2 YYNGEE. CDR3 nucleotide sequence: TGTGCCAGCGGACACAACCCAGGGCAGCCCCACCACGAGCAGTACTTC. Amino acid sequence: CASGHNPGQPHHEQYF. Based on the CDR3 plus reference TRBV9 and TRBJ2-7, the full variable domain is DSGVTQTPKHLITATGQRVTLRCSPRSGDLSVYWYQQSLDQGLQFLIQYYNGEERAKGNILERFSAQQFPDLHSELNLSSLELGDSALYFCASGHNPGQPHHEQYFGPGTRLTVT.